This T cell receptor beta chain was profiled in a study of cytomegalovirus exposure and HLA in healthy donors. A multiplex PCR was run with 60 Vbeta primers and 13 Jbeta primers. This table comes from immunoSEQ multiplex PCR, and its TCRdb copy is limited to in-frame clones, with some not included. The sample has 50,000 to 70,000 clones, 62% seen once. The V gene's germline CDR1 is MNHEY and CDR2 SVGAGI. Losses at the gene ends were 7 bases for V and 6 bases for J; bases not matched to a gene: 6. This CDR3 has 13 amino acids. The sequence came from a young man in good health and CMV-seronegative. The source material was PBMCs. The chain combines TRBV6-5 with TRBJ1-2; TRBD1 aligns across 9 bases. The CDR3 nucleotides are TGTGCCAGCATCCCGGGGACAGGGAATGGCTACACCTTC. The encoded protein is CASIPGTGNGYTF.